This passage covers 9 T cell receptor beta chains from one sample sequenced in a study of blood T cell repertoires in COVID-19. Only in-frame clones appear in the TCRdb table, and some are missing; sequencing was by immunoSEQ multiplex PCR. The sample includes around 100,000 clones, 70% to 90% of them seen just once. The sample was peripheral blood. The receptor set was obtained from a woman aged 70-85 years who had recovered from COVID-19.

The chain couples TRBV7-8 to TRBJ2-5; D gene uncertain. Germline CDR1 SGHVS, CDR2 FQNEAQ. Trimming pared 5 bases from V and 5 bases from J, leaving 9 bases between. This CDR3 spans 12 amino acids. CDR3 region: CASSPMRETQYF. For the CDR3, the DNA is TGTGCCAGCAGCCCAATGCGGGAGACCCAGTACTTC.

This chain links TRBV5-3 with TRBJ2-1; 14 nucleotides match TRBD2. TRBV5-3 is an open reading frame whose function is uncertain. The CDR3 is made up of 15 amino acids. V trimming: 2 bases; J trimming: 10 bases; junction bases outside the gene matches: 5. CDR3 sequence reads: CARSFGTSGRGEQFF. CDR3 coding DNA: TGTGCCAGAAGCTTTGGGACTAGCGGGAGAGGGGAGCAGTTCTTC.

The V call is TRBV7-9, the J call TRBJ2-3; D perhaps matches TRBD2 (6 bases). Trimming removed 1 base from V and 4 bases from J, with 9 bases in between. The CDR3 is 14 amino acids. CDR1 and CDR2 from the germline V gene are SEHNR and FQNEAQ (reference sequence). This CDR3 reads CASSLGLVADTQYF. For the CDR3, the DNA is TGTGCCAGCAGCTTAGGACTAGTAGCAGATACGCAGTATTTT.

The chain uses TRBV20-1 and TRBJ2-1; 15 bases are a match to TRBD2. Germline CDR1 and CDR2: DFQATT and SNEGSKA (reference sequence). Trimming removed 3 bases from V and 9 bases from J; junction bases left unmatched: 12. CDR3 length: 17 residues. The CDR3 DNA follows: TGCAGTGCTAGTTTGCATTGGGGACTAGCGGGAGGCGGTGAGCAGTTCTTC. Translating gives CSASLHWGLAGGGEQFF.

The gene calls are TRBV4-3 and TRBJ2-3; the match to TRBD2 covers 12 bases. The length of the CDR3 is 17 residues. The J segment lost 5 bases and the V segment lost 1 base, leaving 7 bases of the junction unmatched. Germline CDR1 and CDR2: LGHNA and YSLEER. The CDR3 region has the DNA TGCGCCAGCAGCCAAGCTCCGACTAGCGGGAGCGTAGATACGCAGTATTTT. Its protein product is CASSQAPTSGSVDTQYF.

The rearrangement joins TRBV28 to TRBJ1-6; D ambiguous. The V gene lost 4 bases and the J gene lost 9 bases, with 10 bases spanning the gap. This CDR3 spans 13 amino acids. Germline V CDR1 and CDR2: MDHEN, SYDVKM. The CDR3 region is CASSWQSGSPLHF. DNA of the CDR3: TGTGCCAGCAGTTGGCAATCGGGTTCACCCCTCCACTTT. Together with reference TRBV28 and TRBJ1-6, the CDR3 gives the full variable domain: DVKVTQSSRYLVKRTGEKVFLECVQDMDHENMFWYRQDPGLGLRLIYFSYDVKMKEKGDIPEGYSVSREKKERFSLILESASTNQTSMYLCASSWQSGSPLHFGNGTRLTVT.

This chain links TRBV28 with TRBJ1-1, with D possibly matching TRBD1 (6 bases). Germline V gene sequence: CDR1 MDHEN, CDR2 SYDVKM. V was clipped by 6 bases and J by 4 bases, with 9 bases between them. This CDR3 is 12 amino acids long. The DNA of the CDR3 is TGTGCCAGCAGGGAACAGGGCACTGAAGCTTTCTTT. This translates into CASREQGTEAFF.

The CDR3 DNA reads as TGTGCCAGCAGCTCCCGACAGAAACCTAACTATGGCTACACCTTC. Its translation is CASSSRQKPNYGYTF. The chain recombines TRBV3-1 (or the pseudogene TRBV3-2) with TRBJ1-2; tentatively, D is TRBD1 (5 bases). The CDR3 contains 15 residues. Germline assignment: CDR1 LGHDT and CDR2 YNNKEL (reference sequence). Deletions cut 5 bases from V and 0 bases from J, with 13 bases between.

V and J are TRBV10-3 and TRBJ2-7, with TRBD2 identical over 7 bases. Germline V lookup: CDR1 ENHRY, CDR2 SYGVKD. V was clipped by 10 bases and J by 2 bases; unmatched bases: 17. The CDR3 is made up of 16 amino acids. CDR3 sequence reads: CATTGGLAGLTYEQYF. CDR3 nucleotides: TGTGCCACCACGGGGGGTTTGGCGGGGCTAACCTACGAGCAGTACTTC.